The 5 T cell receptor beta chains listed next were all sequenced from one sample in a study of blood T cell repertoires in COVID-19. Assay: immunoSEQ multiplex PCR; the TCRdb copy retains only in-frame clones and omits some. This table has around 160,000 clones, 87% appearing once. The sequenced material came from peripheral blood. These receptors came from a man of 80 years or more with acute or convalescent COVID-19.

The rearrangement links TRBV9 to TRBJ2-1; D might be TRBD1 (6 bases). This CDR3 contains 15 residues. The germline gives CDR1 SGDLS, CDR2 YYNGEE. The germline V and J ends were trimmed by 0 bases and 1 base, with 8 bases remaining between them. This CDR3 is CASSVAGTSYNEQFF. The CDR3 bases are TGTGCCAGCAGCGTAGCTGGGACATCCTACAATGAGCAGTTCTTC.

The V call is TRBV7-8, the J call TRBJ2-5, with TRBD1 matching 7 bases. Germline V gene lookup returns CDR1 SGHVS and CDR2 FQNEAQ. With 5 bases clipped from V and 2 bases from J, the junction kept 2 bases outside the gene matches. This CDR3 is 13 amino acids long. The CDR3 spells CASSRGQQETQYF. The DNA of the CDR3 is TGTGCCAGCAGCCGGGGACAGCAAGAGACCCAGTACTTC.

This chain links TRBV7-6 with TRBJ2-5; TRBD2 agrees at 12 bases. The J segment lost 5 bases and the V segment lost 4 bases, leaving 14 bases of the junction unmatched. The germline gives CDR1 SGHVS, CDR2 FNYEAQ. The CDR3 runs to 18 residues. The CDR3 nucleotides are TGTGCCAGCAGCTCCATCGGGTCTAGCGGGGGGGCCTGGGAGACCCAGTACTTC. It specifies CASSSIGSSGGAWETQYF.

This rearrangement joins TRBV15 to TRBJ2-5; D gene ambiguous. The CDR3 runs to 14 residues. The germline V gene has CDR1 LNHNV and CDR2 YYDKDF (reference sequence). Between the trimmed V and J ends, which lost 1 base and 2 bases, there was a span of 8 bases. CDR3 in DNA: TGTGCCACCAGCAGAGGACATTCTCAAGAGACCCAGTACTTC. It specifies CATSRGHSQETQYF.

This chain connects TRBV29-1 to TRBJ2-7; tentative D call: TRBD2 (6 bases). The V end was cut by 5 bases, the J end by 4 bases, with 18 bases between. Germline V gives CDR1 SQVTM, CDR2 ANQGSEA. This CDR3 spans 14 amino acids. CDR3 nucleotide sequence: TGCAGCGTTCGGACCGGAGGGATTGGTTACGAGCAGTACTTC. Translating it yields CSVRTGGIGYEQYF.